These 2 T cell receptor beta chains share one sample of origin, sequenced in a study of radiotherapy plus CTLA-4 blockade in lung cancer. This table comes from immunoSEQ multiplex PCR, and its TCRdb copy is limited to in-frame clones, with some not included. Among over 50,000 clones, around four fifths were seen once, and the ten largest hold roughly 3.2%. Sequencing used peripheral blood, obtained from a patient treated with radiotherapy plus ipilimumab. The receptors derive from a human donor with non-small cell lung cancer who had a partial response to radiotherapy plus ipilimumab.

This clone was seen a few times. The CDR3 DNA reads TGTGCCAGCAGCGGGCAGGAGGACACCGGGGAGCTGTTTTTT. Its translation is CASSGQEDTGELFF. The chain combines TRBV11-3 with TRBJ2-2; possibly TRBD2 for D (5 bases). V was shortened by 5 bases and J by 3 bases, with 10 bases between the two germline ends. Germline-derived CDR1 and CDR2 are SGHNT and YENEEA. The CDR3 totals 14 residues.

The V call is TRBV12-5, the J call TRBJ2-5; TRBD2 agrees at 7 bases. This CDR3 region has 17 residues. Germline loops: CDR1 LGHNT, CDR2 FRNRAP. V was clipped by 2 bases and J by 5 bases; unmatched bases: 14. In DNA, the CDR3 is TGTGCTAGTGGTTTGATTGGGAGGGAGGACCCAAGGGAGACCCAGTACTTC. Amino acids: CASGLIGREDPRETQYF.